This T cell receptor beta chain was sequenced during a study of vaccination and CD4 T cells after COVID-19. Study-level findings and limits: Relatively few convalescent patients were studied; early post-infection timepoints were not included.

This CDR3 has 17 amino acids. V gave up 1 base and J gave up 5 bases, with 18 bases separating them. Germline assignment: CDR1 MGHRA and CDR2 YSYEKL. Sequencing of cultured CD4+ T cell DNA used the Oncomine TCR Beta short-read assay. Genomic DNA was isolated from CD4+ T cells that had been cultured. TCRdb recomputed calls from the PCR reads with MiXCR, one row per CDR3 protein. The table shows roughly 20,000 distinct CDR3 sequences, with 25% to 30% occurring only once. Treatment reported: approximately nine-day PBMC culture with coronavirus spike peptide pools or control peptides (ViraFEST assay). A negative selection step was used to isolate CD4+ T cells once culture had run for roughly 10 days. In regard to this clonotype: Its target is not known.

Sequenced input: cultured CD4+ T cells from blood. The chain carries TRBV4-1 and TRBJ1-5, with D possibly being TRBD1 (5 bases). This receptor was taken from a human donor with COVID-19. CDR3 DNA sequence: TGCGCCAGCAGCCAAGCTGCTGGGGCGAATTTTTATCAGCCCCAGCATTTT. It specifies CASSQAAGANFYQPQHF.